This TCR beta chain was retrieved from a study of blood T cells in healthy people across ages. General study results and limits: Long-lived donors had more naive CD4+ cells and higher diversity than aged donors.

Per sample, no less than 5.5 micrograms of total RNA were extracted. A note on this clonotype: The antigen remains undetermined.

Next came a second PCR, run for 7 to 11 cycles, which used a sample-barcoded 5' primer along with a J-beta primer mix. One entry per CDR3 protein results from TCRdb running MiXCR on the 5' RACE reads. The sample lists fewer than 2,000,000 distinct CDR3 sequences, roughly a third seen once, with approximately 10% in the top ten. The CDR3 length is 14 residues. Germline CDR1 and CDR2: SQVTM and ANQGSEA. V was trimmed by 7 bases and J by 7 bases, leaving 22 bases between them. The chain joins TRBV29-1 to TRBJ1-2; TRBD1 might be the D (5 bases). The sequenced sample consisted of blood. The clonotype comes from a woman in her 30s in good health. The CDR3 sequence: CSAWGRWGVSGYTF. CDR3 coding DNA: TGCAGCGCCTGGGGCCGATGGGGCGTGAGTGGCTACACCTTC.